What follows describes a single TCR beta chain. The target of this receptor is not known. No qualities accompany the bases; no much larger clone lies one base away. The immunoSEQ Assay was used to sequence TCRbeta CDR3 regions. After extraction, genomic DNA underwent amplification by bias-controlled multiplex PCR, followed by high-throughput sequencing. The authors' analysis ran thus. To quantify the absolute abundance of every unique TCRbeta CDR3 region, sequences were collapsed and filtered. Usable DNA was measured by amplifying reference genes present in all nucleated cells, and TCRbeta template counts were normalized to that usable DNA to estimate T cell fraction. Repertoire TCRs were annotated as SARS-CoV-2-specific when V gene, CDR3 amino acid sequence and J gene were exactly matched to a known reactive TCR set. MIRA supplied the reference SARS-CoV-2 TCR set, which was filtered for enrichment in COVID-19-positive ImmuneCODE repertoires so that public or cross-reactive TCRs were removed. Using the MIRA antigens, annotated TCRs were further analysed by specific ORF or by position within an ORF. Breadth was defined as the number of annotated unique rearrangements divided by the total number of unique productive rearrangements, and depth was defined as the summed frequency of the annotated unique rearrangements. Group comparisons of TCR breadth used two-sided Wilcoxon rank-sum tests. TCRdb took this table from immuneACCESS and kept in-frame rearrangements with V and J called. Such tables lack part of the clones; where checked against another copy, unresolved V genes explain under half of the gap, and the rest is unexplained. From that table come the V and J calls and clone size; the DNA was used to work out D and trimming. In all, the sample holds 300,000 to 400,000 clones, and about nine tenths of those were seen once. The ten top clones hold about 6.4% of the sample.

The CDR3 goes from the cysteine to the phenylalanine over 16 residues. Kept here is only the CDR3 DNA, which spans 48 bases and is read in frame from base 1. V is shortened by 2 bases, J by 4 bases, and the region joining them spans 14 bases. From the germline V gene (reference sequence), CDR1 is MNHEY and CDR2 is SMNVEV. The data derive from a study of Ad26.COV2.S vaccination and SARS-CoV-2 variants (dated by TCRdb to the early 2020s). For context, the study as a whole: Vaccine-arm donors were drawn from COV1001, a multicentre, randomized, double-blind, placebo-controlled phase I-IIa trial of Ad26.COV2.S in healthy adults. Ad26.COV2.S was administered intramuscularly at 5 x 10^10 or 1 x 10^11 viral particles, either as a single shot or as two shots given 56 days apart. TCRbeta repertoire sequencing served as the tool for gauging how specific and how broad the SARS-CoV-2-reactive T cell receptors were following Ad26.COV2.S vaccination. A total of around 32 samples were included in the TCR-sequenced set, comprising around 20 Ad26.COV2.S vaccine recipients, 5 placebo recipients and 8 SARS-CoV-2 convalescent individuals. Trial participants were randomized into five groups of five, in which low-dose or high-dose Ad26.COV2.S was given once or twice, or placebo was given on both occasions. Throughout the experiments and outcome assessment, investigators stayed blinded to trial group allocation.

Interpreted using the paper, the treatment or condition label stands for: about 20 received Ad26.COV2.S at low or high dose, single or two shots; 5 received placebo; per-sample allocation not given. For vaccine and placebo recipients, the sequenced repertoires came from samples collected on day 63 after the first injection. In Cohort 1b, roughly 26 adults aged 18-55 years were enrolled at a single site in Boston, USA, between 29 July and 7 August 2020. Ad26.COV2.S consisted of a replication-incompetent adenovirus type 26 vector by which a prefusion-stabilized SARS-CoV-2 spike protein from the original Wuhan strain was expressed. The paper's findings and limits, for the study overall: Vaccine and placebo recipients had comparable non-spike TCR breadth, which fits with the vaccine containing only spike. The authors noted that the TCR breadth and depth analyses may have underestimated total T cell responses. After vaccination, substantial breadth of spike-specific CD8+ and CD4+ T cell responses was reported. Higher spike-specific TCR breadth was observed in Ad26.COV2.S recipients than in placebo recipients (P = 0.0014). Comparing responses between vaccine doses or regimens was not something the study was powered to do.

The sequence joins TRBV27 to TRBJ2-2; possibly the D gene is TRBD1, per 6 matching bases. The source material was peripheral blood, sampled in a trial of Ad26.COV2.S vaccine versus placebo. The sequence came from a person between 18 and 60 years old who received the Ad26.COV2.S COVID-19 vaccine or a placebo. The CDR3 loop reads CASSLIGTRPTGELFF. The nucleotide sequence reads as follows: TGTGCCAGCAGTTTAATTGGGACACGCCCCACCGGGGAGCTGTTTTTT.